This T cell receptor beta chain was profiled in a study of neurological immune-mediated disorders. This clonotype was counted once. From the 5' RACE reads, TCRdb called clonotypes with MiXCR, one entry per CDR3 protein. This sample carries under 60,000 distinct CDR3 sequences, under 30% of them seen once, and the ten largest clones take more than 20%. A total of 2 million PBMCs stored at -80 degrees C provided the unsorted libraries. The sequenced sample was PBMCs. This clonotype was sampled from a woman between 65 and 79 years old in good health.

CDR3 in DNA: TGTGCCACCAGTGATCCCATCCCGACTAGCGGGGGGGCGGTTGACAATGAGCAGTTCTTC. Translation gives CATSDPIPTSGGAVDNEQFF. The gene calls are TRBV24-1 and TRBJ2-1, with 14 bases that match TRBD2. The germline gives CDR1 KGHDR, CDR2 SFDVKD. CDR3 length equals 20 residues. The junction had 14 bases not matched to a gene; V was cut back by 3 bases and J by 5 bases.